These 16 T cell receptor beta chains originate from one sample sequenced in a study of T-cell reconstitution after alpha-beta-depleted transplantation in children. Unique molecular identifiers were incorporated during preparation of the TCRbeta library. In TCRdb, the PCR reads were re-called with MiXCR into one record per CDR3 protein. The sample has 530,000 or so distinct CDR3 sequences, roughly 30% seen once; the top ten hold about a third. The sample here was PBMCs, taken before TCRalphabeta/CD19-depleted stem cell transplant. The receptors derive from a boy under two years old with Wiskott-Aldrich syndrome, due to receive a stem cell transplant.

This chain links TRBV12-3 or TRBV12-4 with TRBJ2-1; TRBD2 aligns across 8 bases. This CDR3 has 15 amino acids. With V trimmed by 6 bases and J by 7 bases, 11 bases remained unmatched. CDR3 bases: TGTGCCAGCAGCCCGCCCGGGGGGGGCCATAATGAGCAGTTCTTC. Protein: CASSPPGGGHNEQFF.

Remarks on this clonotype: This may be a read error: a much more frequent sequence differs by one nucleotide. This chain joins TRBV29-1 and TRBJ2-1; maybe TRBD1 (7 bases). The CDR3 sequence is 13 residues long. Germline V gene sequence: CDR1 SQVTM, CDR2 ANQGSEA. V shed 8 bases and J shed 3 bases, with 14 bases lying between them. This CDR3 is CSPGGFGYNEQFF. The CDR3 bases are TGCAGCCCAGGGGGGTTTGGCTACAATGAGCAGTTCTTC.

The rearrangement uses TRBV7-2 and TRBJ2-1, with D maybe TRBD2 (5 bases). The CDR3 consists of 17 residues. CDR1 SGHTA and CDR2 FQGNSA come from the germline V gene. Trimming took 1 base from V and 2 from J, leaving 15 bases between them. This CDR3 is CASSLGTLRGTYNEQFF. The CDR3 DNA follows: TGTGCCAGCAGCTTAGGTACACTCCGGGGAACCTACAATGAGCAGTTCTTC.

The chain joins TRBV10-3 to TRBJ2-1, with 7 nucleotides matching TRBD1. Trimming took 3 bases from V and 2 from J; bases not matched to a gene: 4. Germline lookup yields CDR1 ENHRY and CDR2 SYGVKD. This CDR3 has 15 residues. The CDR3 sequence: CAISEKGGTYNEQFF. CDR3 coding DNA: TGTGCCATCAGTGAAAAAGGGGGCACCTACAATGAGCAGTTCTTC.

The table lists this clonotype with a few counts. The chain uses TRBV19 and TRBJ1-6; D unresolved. The V end lost 3 bases, the J end lost 8 bases, and 5 bases lay between the germline ends. CDR3 length: 12 amino acids. The germline CDR1 and CDR2 sequences are LNHDA and SQIVND (reference sequence). The CDR3: CASSIPDSPLHF. DNA for the CDR3: TGTGCCAGTAGTATTCCGGATTCACCCCTCCACTTT. The whole variable domain, filled in from reference TRBV19 and TRBJ1-6, reads DGGITQSPKYLFRKEGQNVTLSCEQNLNHDAMYWYRQDPGQGLRLIYYSQIVNDFQKGDIAEGYSVSREKKESFPLTVTSAQKNPTAFYLCASSIPDSPLHFGNGTRLTVT.

This clonotype was picked up a small number of times. The chain couples TRBV20-1 to TRBJ1-5, with a possible D match to TRBD1 (6 bases). This CDR3 spans 15 amino acids. Germline lookup yields CDR1 DFQATT and CDR2 SNEGSKA (reference sequence). V lost 4 bases and J 3 bases, leaving 16 bases between the germline ends. CDR3 DNA sequence: TGCAGTGCTACCGGGTCCGTGGGGGCCAATCAGCCCCAGCATTTT. Amino acid sequence: CSATGSVGANQPQHF.

This clonotype was observed at least ten times. The chain couples TRBV20-1 to TRBJ2-3, with TRBD2 matching 10 bases. Germline CDR1 DFQATT, CDR2 SNEGSKA (reference sequence). This CDR3 comprises 13 residues. The trim removed 6 bases at V and 4 bases at J, leaving 4 bases unmatched. The CDR3 loop reads CSAGLAGADTQYF. CDR3 bases: TGCAGTGCGGGGCTAGCGGGAGCAGATACGCAGTATTTT.

This chain links TRBV12-3 or TRBV12-4 with TRBJ2-7; weak D call: TRBD2 (6 bases). This CDR3 comprises 12 residues. Trimming shortened V by 3 bases and J by 8 bases, and 11 bases separated the two germline ends. The CDR3 reads CASSLGGIKQYF. The CDR3 DNA sequence: TGTGCCAGCAGTTTGGGCGGGATCAAGCAGTACTTC.

The chain joins TRBV12-3 or TRBV12-4 to TRBJ2-7; 12 bases match TRBD2. The length of the CDR3 is 17 residues. After removal of 0 bases from V and 3 bases from J, the junction contained 6 bases not matched to a gene. DNA for the CDR3: TGTGCCAGCAGTTTAGCGCGACGACTAGCGGGAGACTACGAGCAGTACTTC. Its translation is CASSLARRLAGDYEQYF.

This clonotype was detected only a few times. This chain links TRBV5-1 with TRBJ2-2; TRBD1 aligns across 7 bases. V trimming: 1 base; J trimming: 6 bases; junction bases outside the gene matches: 6. Germline V gene data show CDR1 as SGHRS and CDR2 as YFSETQ. The CDR3 is 15 residues long. CDR3 DNA sequence: TGCGCCAGCAGCTTGCCACATCAGGGGGCCGGGGAGCTGTTTTTT. Encoded protein: CASSLPHQGAGELFF. Looking up the rest from reference TRBV5-1 and TRBJ2-2 gives the full variable domain: KAGVTQTPRYLIKTRGQQVTLSCSPISGHRSVSWYQQTPGQGLQFLFEYFSETQRNKGNFPGRFSGRQFSNSRSEMNVSTLELGDSALYLCASSLPHQGAGELFFGEGSRLTVL.

This clonotype was recorded once. Relative to the germline gene, one junction end is altered; a read error may explain this. The V and J genes are TRBV3-1 and TRBJ1-2; TRBD1 might be the D (5 bases). The germline V gene has CDR1 LGHDT and CDR2 YNNKEL (reference sequence). This CDR3 contains 13 residues. CDR3 DNA: TGTGCCATCAGCCCGGGGCTTGGCTATGGCTACACCTTC. Translating gives CAISPGLGYGYTF.

This chain links TRBV5-1 with TRBJ2-1; D is unclear. Germline loops: CDR1 SGHRS, CDR2 YFSETQ. The CDR3 is made up of 14 amino acids. V dropped 3 bases and J dropped 5 bases, with 12 bases sitting between them. The CDR3 loop is CASSYGRNDNEQFF. Here the CDR3 DNA reads TGCGCCAGCAGCTACGGACGGAACGACAATGAGCAGTTCTTC. Full variable domain (rest looked up from reference TRBV5-1 and TRBJ2-1): KAGVTQTPRYLIKTRGQQVTLSCSPISGHRSVSWYQQTPGQGLQFLFEYFSETQRNKGNFPGRFSGRQFSNSRSEMNVSTLELGDSALYLCASSYGRNDNEQFFGPGTRLTVL.

This clonotype appeared a few times. V gene TRBV29-1 combines with J gene TRBJ2-1, with TRBD2 matching over 8 bases. V lost 6 bases to trimming and J lost 9 bases; unmatched junction nucleotides: 10. Germline CDR1 and CDR2: SQVTM and ANQGSEA. This CDR3 has 13 residues. The DNA for the CDR3 is TGCAGCGTCGATAAGCGGGAGTTCCTTGAGCAGTTCTTC. It yields the protein CSVDKREFLEQFF.

In its sample, this clonotype was seen a few times. The chain recombines TRBV2 with TRBJ2-2; 9 nucleotides align to TRBD2. This CDR3 contains 14 residues. The junction had 4 bases not matched to a gene; V was cut back by 8 bases and J by 3 bases. The germline CDR1 and CDR2 sequences are SNHLY and FYNNEI. This CDR3 reads CASDAGGYTGELFF. The CDR3 DNA is TGTGCCAGCGACGCGGGAGGGTACACCGGGGAGCTGTTTTTT.

There are a few counts of this clonotype. The chain joins TRBV7-8 to TRBJ2-1, with D possibly being TRBD2 (5 bases). The CDR3 has 12 residues. V was pared by 3 bases and J by 8 bases, with 8 bases between. Germline CDR1 and CDR2: SGHVS and FQNEAQ. The CDR3 here is CASSLSSHEQFF. Written as DNA, the CDR3 is TGTGCCAGCAGCTTGTCTAGCCATGAGCAGTTCTTC.

This sequence joins TRBV20-1 and TRBJ2-3; 11 bases line up with TRBD2. This CDR3 spans 17 amino acids. The germline V gene has CDR1 DFQATT and CDR2 SNEGSKA (reference sequence). V trimming: 5 bases; J trimming: 1 base; junction bases outside the gene matches: 11. The CDR3 sequence is CSARTSGSGPGTDTQYF. The CDR3 nucleotides are TGCAGTGCTCGTACTAGCGGGAGCGGGCCTGGCACAGATACGCAGTATTTT.